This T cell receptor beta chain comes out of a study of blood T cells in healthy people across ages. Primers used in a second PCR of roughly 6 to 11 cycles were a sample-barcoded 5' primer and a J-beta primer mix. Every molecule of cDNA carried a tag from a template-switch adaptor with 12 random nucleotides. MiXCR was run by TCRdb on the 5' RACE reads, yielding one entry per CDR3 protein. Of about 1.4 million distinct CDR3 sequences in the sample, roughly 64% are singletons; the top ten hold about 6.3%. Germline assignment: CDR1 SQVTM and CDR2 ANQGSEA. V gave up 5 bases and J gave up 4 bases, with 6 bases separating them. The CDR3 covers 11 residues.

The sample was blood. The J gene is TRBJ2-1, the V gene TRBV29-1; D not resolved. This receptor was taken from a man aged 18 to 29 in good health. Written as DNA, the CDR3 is TGCAGCGTTCTGCCGTACAATGAGCAGTTCTTC. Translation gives CSVLPYNEQFF.